This TCR beta chain originates from a study of identical twins. General observations from the study: Low generation probability was overrepresented in out-of-frame alpha sequences shared by twins.

One entry per CDR3 protein results from TCRdb running MiXCR on the 5' RACE reads. The table shows about 190,000 distinct CDR3 sequences, with less than 20% occurring only once. Germline CDR1 reads SGDLS; CDR2 reads YYNGEE. The ends lost 3 bases at V and 2 bases at J; junction bases unmatched: 3. This CDR3 is 14 amino acids long. This clonotype was observed at least ten times. Its target is unknown. This sample also belongs to another study, concerning T cells expressing NK-cell markers.

Sequenced sample: CD8+ T cells sorted from blood. The J gene is TRBJ2-7, the V gene TRBV9, with TRBD1 identical over 9 bases. This receptor was obtained from a young woman in good health. For the CDR3, the DNA is TGTGCCAGCAGCGGACGACAGGGGGCCTACGAGCAGTACTTC. Translating it yields CASSGRQGAYEQYF.